One and the same sample provided the 8 T cell receptor beta chains below, sequenced in a study of regulatory T cells in long-lasting Graves disease (dated by TCRdb to 2020 to 2023). Libraries were constructed by multiplex PCR. The run used an Illumina HiSeq 4000. CDR3 regions were amplified by Arm-PCR with iRepertoire HTBI primers to construct TCR beta libraries. The public reads were quality trimmed at Q25 with fastp and then assembled into clones with MiXCR by TCRdb, keeping productive beta chains. Each entry merges the rows of one CDR3 protein and shows their most common DNA and genes. This sample holds roughly 610,000 distinct CDR3 sequences; around 15% were observed only once. The ten largest account for 12% of the sample. Taken with the paper, the label for time point translates to: newly diagnosed GD, antithyroid drugs for less than 3 months. For both TCR sequencing and RNA sequencing, RNA was extracted from PBMCs in TRIzol.

The data were also submitted as part of a second study, on T cells in Graves' hyperthyroidism and ophthalmopathy.

This material consisted of peripheral blood mononuclear cells (PBMCs), taken at new diagnosis, from a patient treated with antithyroid drugs. The origin of the receptors is a man in his late teens or twenties with Graves disease. Donor details come from another sample of the same person, matched by shared clones.

This clonotype was seen more than once but under ten times. This chain's CDR3 is CASSLGVLGDEDYGYTF. The CDR3 DNA reads as TGTGCCAGCAGCTTAGGGGTCCTAGGAGATGAGGACTATGGCTACACCTTC. The chain links TRBV7-6 to TRBJ1-2; no definite D call. Trimming removed 1 base at V and 3 bases at J, with 18 bases between. This CDR3 is 17 amino acids long. Germline V gene sequence: CDR1 SGHVS, CDR2 FNYEAQ.

The chain carries TRBV10-1 and TRBJ1-1, with D unresolved. Germline V gene sequence: CDR1 WNHNN, CDR2 SYGVQD (reference sequence). Trimming took 0 bases from V and 4 from J, leaving 15 bases between them. This CDR3 spans 16 amino acids. CDR3 residues: CASSESRVAHLTEAFF. DNA for the CDR3: TGCGCCAGCAGTGAGTCGAGGGTGGCTCACCTCACTGAAGCTTTCTTT.

The chain joins TRBV6-2 or TRBV6-3 to TRBJ2-3; perhaps D is TRBD1 or TRBD2 (5 bases each). The CDR3 runs to 14 residues. V lost 5 bases and J lost 8, with 17 bases in between. Germline values: CDR1 MNHEY, CDR2 SVGEGT. The DNA of the CDR3 is TGTGCCAGCAGTGATCCGGGACGCCTGGGTACGCAGTATTTT. It encodes CASSDPGRLGTQYF.

The sample holds many counts of this clonotype. The V gene is TRBV12-3 or TRBV12-4, the J gene TRBJ2-3; 10 nucleotides match TRBD2. Germline trimming cut 10 bases from V and 2 bases from J; bases unmatched to any gene: 15. CDR3 length equals 17 residues. The CDR3 reads CATRKAGGLSVTDTQYF. In nucleotides, the CDR3 is TGTGCCACCCGGAAAGCGGGAGGGCTCAGCGTCACAGATACGCAGTATTTT.

Written as DNA, the CDR3 is TGTGCCAGCAGCTACCGACTAGAACGCACAGATACGCAGTATTTT. Translated: CASSYRLERTDTQYF. This rearrangement joins TRBV11-2 to TRBJ2-3; maybe TRBD2 (6 bases). CDR1 and CDR2 from the germline V gene are SGHAT and FQNNGV. Trimming pared 4 bases from V and 1 base from J, leaving 12 bases between. The CDR3 covers 15 residues.

This clonotype showed up just a few times. This sequence joins TRBV3-1 and TRBJ1-1; D is perhaps TRBD1 (6 bases). In germline, CDR1 is LGHDT, CDR2 YNNKEL (reference sequence). The CDR3 loop spans 16 amino acids. Trimming pared 1 base from V and 0 bases from J, leaving 12 bases between. Here the CDR3 reads CASSQARGGLNTEAFF. The CDR3 DNA reads as TGTGCCAGCAGCCAAGCCAGGGGCGGGTTGAACACTGAAGCTTTCTTT.

CDR3 sequence (DNA): TGTGCCGGGGAGACTAGCGGATACAATGAGCAGTTCTTC. Its protein product is CAGETSGYNEQFF. The J gene is TRBJ2-1, the V gene TRBV2; 9 bases fit TRBD2. V was pared by 11 bases and J by 4 bases, with 6 bases of the junction left unmatched. The CDR3 runs to 13 residues. The germline CDR1 and CDR2 sequences are SNHLY and FYNNEI.

This chain uses TRBV20-1 with TRBJ2-1, with 10 bases matching TRBD2. Germline loops: CDR1 DFQATT, CDR2 SNEGSKA (reference sequence). Trimming cost V 1 base and J 0 bases; bases outside gene matches: 9. CDR3 length: 18 amino acids. CDR3 DNA: TGCAGTGCTAGAGTAATAGCGGGAGGTCTCGGCTCCTACAATGAGCAGTTCTTC. Amino acid sequence: CSARVIAGGLGSYNEQFF.